These 25 T cell receptor beta chains share one sample of origin, sequenced in a study of blood T cell repertoires in COVID-19. Clones were read by immunoSEQ multiplex PCR, and TCRdb kept only the in-frame ones, dropping some. The sample holds 130,000 or so clones, around 88% seen once. Sequenced sample: peripheral blood. These receptors came from a man aged 45-65 years with acute or convalescent COVID-19.

The table lists this clone with a count of one. At one boundary the junction diverges from the germline segment, which might be a read error. The chain links TRBV5-6 to TRBJ1-1, with 9 bases lining up with TRBD1. Germline lookup yields CDR1 SGHDT and CDR2 YYEEEE. CDR3 length: 13 amino acids. CDR3 loop: CASSLDRDRDPNF. The CDR3 coding sequence is TGTGCCAGCAGCTTAGATCGGGACAGGGACCCCAATTTT.

The V and J genes are TRBV5-1 and TRBJ1-1; the match to TRBD1 covers 7 bases. The V segment lost 4 bases and the J segment 5 bases; nucleotides outside the gene matches: 5. The CDR3 runs 13 residues. Per the germline V gene, CDR1 is SGHRS and CDR2 is YFSETQ. The DNA of the CDR3 is TGCGCCAGCAGCCGAACAGGGGTAACTGAAGCTTTCTTT. This translates into CASSRTGVTEAFF.

The chain is built from TRBV11-2 and TRBJ2-7; 10 bases line up with TRBD1. Germline V gives CDR1 SGHAT, CDR2 FQNNGV. The CDR3 covers 14 residues. V was pared by 4 bases and J by 3 bases, with 3 bases of the junction left unmatched. The CDR3, as DNA: TGTGCCAGCAGCTCGGACAGGGGGAACTACGAGCAGTACTTC. It is translated as CASSSDRGNYEQYF.

J is TRBJ1-2 and V is TRBV16; the D gene is possibly TRBD1 (5 bases). This CDR3 is built from 16 residues. V lost 1 base, J lost 4 bases, and 16 bases lay in between. Germline values: CDR1 KGHSY, CDR2 FQNENV. The CDR3 DNA follows: TGTGCCAGCAGCCAATTAGGCACAGGCGGCGGCTATGGCTACACCTTC. It specifies CASSQLGTGGGYGYTF.

This clone showed up just once. The chain recombines TRBV18 with TRBJ1-5, with D perhaps TRBD1 (6 bases). The CDR3 spans 15 residues. From germline, CDR1 is KGHSH and CDR2 LQKENI. V dropped 5 bases and J dropped 1 base, with 12 bases sitting between them. CDR3 residues: CASSTNQGSNQPQHF. The CDR3 bases are TGTGCCAGCTCAACAAACCAGGGGAGCAATCAGCCCCAGCATTTT.

The rearrangement uses TRBV7-3 and TRBJ1-2, with 10 bases identical to TRBD1. This CDR3 has 15 amino acids. V was clipped by 5 bases and J by 1 base; unmatched bases: 4. CDR1 and CDR2 from the germline V gene are SGHTA and FQGTGA. In DNA, the CDR3 is TGTGCCAGCAGCCCGGGACAGGGGATTAACTATGGCTACACCTTC. Its protein product is CASSPGQGINYGYTF.

The V and J genes are TRBV27 and TRBJ1-1, with 9 positions matching TRBD1. J lost 2 bases, V lost 11 bases, and 12 bases had no gene match. The CDR3 sequence is 15 residues long. The germline CDR1 and CDR2 sequences are MNHEY and SMNVEV (reference sequence). The chain's CDR3 is CAVQAGTGTNTEAFF. The CDR3 DNA is TGTGCCGTCCAGGCCGGGACAGGGACCAACACTGAAGCTTTCTTT.

The rearrangement links TRBV7-9 to TRBJ1-6, with 8 bases fitting TRBD1. Germline V gene lookup returns CDR1 SEHNR and CDR2 FQNEAQ (reference sequence). The CDR3 length is 17 residues. The V segment lost 4 bases and the J segment 3 bases; nucleotides outside the gene matches: 8. DNA for the CDR3: TGTGCCAGCAGCTCAGGACAGGGTAACAACTATAATTCACCCCTCCACTTT. Its translation: CASSSGQGNNYNSPLHF.

This chain links TRBV19 with TRBJ2-2; possible D gene TRBD2, 5 bases. V was pared by 6 bases and J by 5 bases, with 13 bases between. CDR1 is LNHDA and CDR2 is SQIVND in the germline V gene (reference sequence). The CDR3 sequence is 14 residues long. The CDR3 DNA reads TGTGCCAGTAGGGGCGGGCCGGGGACCGGGGAGCTGTTTTTT. This translates into CASRGGPGTGELFF.

V and J are TRBV5-4 and TRBJ2-2, with D uncertain. In germline, CDR1 is SGHNT, CDR2 YYREEE (reference sequence). This CDR3 has 15 residues. Between the trimmed V and J ends, which lost 3 bases and 4 bases, there was a span of 13 bases. The CDR3 protein is CASSSKDQVTGELFF. The CDR3 DNA is TGTGCCAGCAGCTCCAAAGATCAGGTCACCGGGGAGCTGTTTTTT.

The chain recombines TRBV5-6 with TRBJ2-2; TRBD2 aligns across 14 bases. J lost 4 bases, V lost 3 bases, and 8 bases had no gene match. The CDR3 runs to 18 residues. CDR1 and CDR2 from the germline V gene are SGHDT and YYEEEE. CDR3 DNA: TGTGCCAGCAGCTCGTATCGACTAGCGGGAGGGCCCACCGGGGAGCTGTTTTTT. It encodes CASSSYRLAGGPTGELFF.

This sequence joins TRBV28 and TRBJ1-2; TRBD1 matches 7 bases. The CDR3 is made up of 15 amino acids. The ends lost 2 bases at V and 5 bases at J; junction bases unmatched: 8. Per the germline V gene, CDR1 is MDHEN and CDR2 is SYDVKM. In nucleotides, the CDR3 is TGTGCCAGCAGTTTACCCCAGGGGGACCATTATGGCTACACCTTC. Its translation is CASSLPQGDHYGYTF.

The genes are TRBV3-1 (or the pseudogene TRBV3-2) and TRBJ2-1, with 10 bases fitting TRBD2. V was pared by 5 bases and J by 9 bases, with 7 bases of the junction left unmatched. The CDR3 has 14 residues. From germline, CDR1 is LGHDT and CDR2 YNNKEL (reference sequence). CDR3 region: CASSKAGGPGEQFF. CDR3 sequence (DNA): TGTGCCAGCAGCAAAGCGGGGGGGCCCGGTGAGCAGTTCTTC.

The table lists this clone with a few counts. The chain carries TRBV2 and TRBJ2-7; a possible D gene is TRBD1 (6 bases). Germline CDR1 reads SNHLY; CDR2 reads FYNNEI. V was cut by 6 bases and J by 6 bases, with 15 bases left in between. The CDR3 consists of 13 residues. CDR3 sequence reads: CASRFGQGTEQYF. The CDR3 DNA sequence: TGTGCCAGCAGGTTCGGTCAGGGGACCGAGCAGTACTTC. Based on the CDR3 plus reference TRBV2 and TRBJ2-7, the full variable domain is EPEVTQTPSHQVTQMGQEVILRCVPISNHLYFYWYRQILGQKVEFLVSFYNNEISEKSEIFDDQFSVERPDGSNFTLKIRSTKLEDSAMYFCASRFGQGTEQYFGPGTRLTVT.

The chain carries TRBV7-2 and TRBJ2-2, with 8 bases identical to TRBD1. Germline V gene lookup returns CDR1 SGHTA and CDR2 FQGNSA. V trimming: 5 bases; J trimming: 7 bases; junction bases outside the gene matches: 15. The CDR3 runs to 17 residues. CDR3 region: CASSRIWQGAGSGELFF. The CDR3 coding sequence is TGTGCCAGCAGCCGGATTTGGCAGGGGGCCGGCAGCGGGGAGCTGTTTTTT.

The V and J genes are TRBV9 and TRBJ1-5, with D perhaps matching TRBD1 (6 bases). The germline gives CDR1 SGDLS, CDR2 YYNGEE. The germline V and J ends were trimmed by 0 bases and 3 bases, with 22 bases remaining between them. The CDR3 totals 19 residues. As DNA, the CDR3 is TGTGCCAGCAGCGTAGAGACAGGCTTCGATTCCCCCCTCAATCAGCCCCAGCATTTT. As protein: CASSVETGFDSPLNQPQHF.

This chain connects TRBV4-2 to TRBJ1-4; D gene unclear. Germline V gives CDR1 LGHNA, CDR2 YNFKEQ. Trimming cost V 0 bases and J 11 bases, with 4 bases left between them. There are 11 residues in the CDR3. CDR3: CASSQDRKLFF. CDR3 DNA: TGTGCCAGCAGCCAAGATCGGAAACTGTTTTTT.

The chain combines TRBV20-1 with TRBJ1-2; 8 nucleotides match TRBD1. The trim removed 8 bases at V and 11 bases at J, leaving 10 bases unmatched. This CDR3 contains 11 residues. The germline gives CDR1 DFQATT, CDR2 SNEGSKA (reference sequence). The CDR3: CSIPDRVLYTF. The CDR3 nucleotides read TGCAGTATCCCGGACAGGGTCCTTTACACCTTC.

The rearrangement joins TRBV4-1 to TRBJ2-4; tentatively, D is TRBD1 (6 bases). V gave up 3 bases and J gave up 6 bases, with 18 bases separating them. CDR1 is MGHRA, CDR2 YSYEKL, per germline. This CDR3 has 16 residues. CDR3 sequence (DNA): TGCGCCAGCAGCCAGTCAGGGGCCGAGGGAAGAAACATTCAGTACTTC. It codes for CASSQSGAEGRNIQYF.

The V call is TRBV5-1, the J call TRBJ1-6; 9 bases map to TRBD1. This CDR3 has 15 amino acids. Trimming cost V 0 bases and J 10 bases; bases outside gene matches: 5. Germline-derived CDR1 and CDR2 are SGHRS and YFSETQ. The CDR3 loop is CASSLERQGGSPLHF. The CDR3 coding sequence is TGCGCCAGCAGCTTGGAGCGACAGGGGGGATCACCCCTCCACTTT.

The CDR3 DNA reads TGTGCCAGCAGCTTCCCCACAATAGCCAAAAACATTCAGTACTTC. This encodes CASSFPTIAKNIQYF. This chain uses TRBV5-8 with TRBJ2-4; no reliable D call. V gave up 2 bases and J gave up 0 bases, with 9 bases separating them. This CDR3 has 15 residues. From germline, CDR1 is SGHTS and CDR2 YDEGEE.

CDR3 DNA: TGTGCCATCAGTGAGTGGAATAGCGGGAGATTAGGGCAGTACTTC. It codes for CAISEWNSGRLGQYF. The gene calls are TRBV10-3 and TRBJ2-7; 9 nucleotides align to TRBD2. This CDR3 contains 15 residues. Germline CDR1 is ENHRY and CDR2 is SYGVKD. Trimming at V came to 1 base and at J to 9 bases, leaving 10 bases not matched to a gene.

The V call is TRBV28, the J call TRBJ1-6; 10 bases match TRBD1. This CDR3 has 15 residues. J gave up 10 bases and V 6 bases, and 9 bases lay outside the gene matches. CDR1 is MDHEN and CDR2 is SYDVKM in the germline V gene. This chain's CDR3 is CASRRDRGRSSPLHF. The CDR3 coding sequence is TGTGCCAGCAGAAGAGACAGGGGGCGTTCCTCACCCCTCCACTTT.

V gene TRBV20-1 combines with J gene TRBJ1-2; D is undetermined. V shed 4 bases and J shed 6 bases, with 9 bases lying between them. This CDR3 has 11 residues. CDR1 and CDR2 (germline): DFQATT, SNEGSKA (reference sequence). CDR3 protein: CSATPLDGYTF. The CDR3 bases are TGCAGTGCTACCCCCCTAGATGGCTACACCTTC.

The chain combines TRBV5-4 with TRBJ2-2, with 7 bases matching TRBD1. Germline lookup yields CDR1 SGHNT and CDR2 YYREEE (reference sequence). This CDR3 is 16 amino acids long. With 0 bases clipped from V and 4 bases from J, the junction kept 6 bases outside the gene matches. In DNA, the CDR3 is TGTGCCAGCAGCTTGGGGGGACGACAGGGCACCGGGGAGCTGTTTTTT. It is translated as CASSLGGRQGTGELFF. The variable domain in full, completed from reference TRBV5-4 and TRBJ2-2, reads ETGVTQSPTHLIKTRGQQVTLRCSSQSGHNTVSWYQQALGQGPQFIFQYYREEENGRGNFPPRFSGLQFPNYSSELNVNALELDDSALYLCASSLGGRQGTGELFFGEGSRLTVL.